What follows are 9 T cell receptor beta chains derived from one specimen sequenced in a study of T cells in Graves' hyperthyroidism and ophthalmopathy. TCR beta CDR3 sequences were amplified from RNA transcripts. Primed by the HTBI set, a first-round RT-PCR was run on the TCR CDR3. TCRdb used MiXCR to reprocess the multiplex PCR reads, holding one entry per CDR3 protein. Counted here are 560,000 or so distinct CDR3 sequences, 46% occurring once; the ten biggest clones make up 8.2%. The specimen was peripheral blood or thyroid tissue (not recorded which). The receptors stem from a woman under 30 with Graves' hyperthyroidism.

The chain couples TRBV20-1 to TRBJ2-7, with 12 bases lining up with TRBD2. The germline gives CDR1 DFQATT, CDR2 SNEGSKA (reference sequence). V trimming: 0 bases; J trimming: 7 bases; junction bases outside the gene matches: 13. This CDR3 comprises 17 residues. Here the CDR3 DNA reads TGCAGTGCTAGAGATGCGGCTAGCGGGAGGGCCTTTCTTGAGCAGTACTTC. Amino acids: CSARDAASGRAFLEQYF.

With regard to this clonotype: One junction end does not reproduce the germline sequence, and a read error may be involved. CDR3: CASSLQGQVINQPQHF. In DNA form, the CDR3 reads TGTGCCAGCAGCTTACAGGGACAGGTTATCAATCAGCCCCAGCATTTT. The chain couples TRBV29-1 to TRBJ1-5, with 8 bases fitting TRBD1. The CDR3 loop spans 16 amino acids. Germline values: CDR1 SQVTM, CDR2 ANQGSEA.

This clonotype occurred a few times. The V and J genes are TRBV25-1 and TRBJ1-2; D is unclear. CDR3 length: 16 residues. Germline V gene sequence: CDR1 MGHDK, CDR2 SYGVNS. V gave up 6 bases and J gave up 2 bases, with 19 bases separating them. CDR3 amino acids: CASSHLIARRNYGYTF. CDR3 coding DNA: TGTGCCAGCAGCCATCTTATTGCTCGGCGGAACTATGGCTACACCTTC.

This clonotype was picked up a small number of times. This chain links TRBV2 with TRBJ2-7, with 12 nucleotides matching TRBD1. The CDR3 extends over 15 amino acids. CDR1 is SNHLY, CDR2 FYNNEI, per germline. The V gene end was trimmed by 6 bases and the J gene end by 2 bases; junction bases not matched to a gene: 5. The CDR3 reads CASSPRDRGPYEQYF. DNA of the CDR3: TGTGCCAGCAGCCCGCGGGACAGGGGGCCCTACGAGCAGTACTTC.

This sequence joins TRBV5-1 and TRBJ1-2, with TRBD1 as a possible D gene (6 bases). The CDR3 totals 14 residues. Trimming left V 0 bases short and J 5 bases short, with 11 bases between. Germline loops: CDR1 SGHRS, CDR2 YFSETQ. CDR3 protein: CASSLEDRAYGYTF. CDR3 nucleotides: TGCGCCAGCAGCTTGGAGGACAGAGCTTATGGCTACACCTTC. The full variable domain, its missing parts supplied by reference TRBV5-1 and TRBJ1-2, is KAGVTQTPRYLIKTRGQQVTLSCSPISGHRSVSWYQQTPGQGLQFLFEYFSETQRNKGNFPGRFSGRQFSNSRSEMNVSTLELGDSALYLCASSLEDRAYGYTFGSGTRLTVV.

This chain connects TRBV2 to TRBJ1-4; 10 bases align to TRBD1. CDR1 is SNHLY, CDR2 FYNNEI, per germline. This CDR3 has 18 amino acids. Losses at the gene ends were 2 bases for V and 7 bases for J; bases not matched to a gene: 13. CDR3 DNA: TGTGCCAGCAGTGAACCAGACAGGGGGCCTTGGGACACTGAAAAACTGTTTTTT. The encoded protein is CASSEPDRGPWDTEKLFF.

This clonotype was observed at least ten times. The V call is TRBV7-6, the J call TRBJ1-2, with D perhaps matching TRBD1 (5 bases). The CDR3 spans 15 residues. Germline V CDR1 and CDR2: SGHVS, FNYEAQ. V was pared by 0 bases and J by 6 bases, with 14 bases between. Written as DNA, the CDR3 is TGTGCCAGCAGCTTAGCTAAGTCAGGGTCCCATGGCTACACCTTC. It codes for CASSLAKSGSHGYTF.

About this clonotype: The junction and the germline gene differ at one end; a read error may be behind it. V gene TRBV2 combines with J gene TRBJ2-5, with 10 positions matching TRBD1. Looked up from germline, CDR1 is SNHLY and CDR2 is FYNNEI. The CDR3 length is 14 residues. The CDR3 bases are TGTGCCAGCATGTGGACAGGGGGGTCGGAGATCCAGTACTTC. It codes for CASMWTGGSEIQYF.

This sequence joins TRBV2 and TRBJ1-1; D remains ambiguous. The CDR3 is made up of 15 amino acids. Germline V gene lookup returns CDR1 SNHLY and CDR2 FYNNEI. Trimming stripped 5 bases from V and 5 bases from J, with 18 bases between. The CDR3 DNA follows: TGTGCCAGCAGTCAATTCAGCGGGATTTGGACTGAAGCTTTCTTT. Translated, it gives CASSQFSGIWTEAFF.